Listed below are T cell receptor beta chains from one sample, sequenced in a study of blood T cell repertoires in COVID-19. TCRdb's copy holds only in-frame clones and misses some; the assay was immunoSEQ multiplex PCR. Counted here are about 350,000 clones, over 75% occurring once; the ten biggest clones make up approximately 5.3%. Material for sequencing was PBMCs or T cells enriched from blood (not recorded which). The source of these receptors is a woman aged 30 to 39 who had recovered from COVID-19. CDR3s include the opening cysteine and the closing phenylalanine or tryptophan. Each record gives: J gene, clone size, D gene, V gene, CDR3 length, CDR3 DNA, CDR3 protein. The D gene is left open where the match is weak. Rows may omit the clone size; those that give it use once, few, many or a size class.

>TRBJ1-1|.|.|TRBV4-1|15
TGCGCCAGCAGCCAAGAGGGGGGGTCCAACACTGAAGCTTTCTTT
CASSQEGGSNTEAFF
>TRBJ1-2|.|.|TRBV2|14
TGTGCCAGCAGTGAGCTTGGGGCAGGGAATGGCTACACCTTC
CASSELGAGNGYTF
>TRBJ2-7|.|TRBD1|TRBV5-1|12
TGCGCCAGCAGCTGGACAGGGATAGAGCAGTACTTC
CASSWTGIEQYF
>TRBJ2-4|.|.|TRBV4-3|18
TGCGCCAGCAGCCAAGAGTCACAGGCGGCTTTAGCCAAAAACATTCAGTACTTC
CASSQESQAALAKNIQYF
>TRBJ1-3|few|TRBD1|TRBV12-5|16
TGTGCTAGTGGTTTGGTCTACAGGGGGCAGGGAAACACCATATATTTT
CASGLVYRGQGNTIYF
>TRBJ1-2|few|.|TRBV5-1|14
TGCGCCAGCAGCTTGAGCCTAGGGCGGGAGGGCTACACCTTC
CASSLSLGREGYTF
>TRBJ2-2|many|TRBD1|TRBV18|16
TGTGCCAGCTCACCAAGACAGGGAGTAGACACCGGGGAGCTGTTTTTT
CASSPRQGVDTGELFF
>TRBJ1-1|once|.|TRBV6-5|13
TGTGCCAGCAGTTTAAATCGGGAGACTGAAGCTTTCTTT
CASSLNRETEAFF
>TRBJ1-1|.|.|TRBV29-1|13
TGCAGCGTTGAAACGGGGGGGAGGGCTGAAGCTTTCTTT
CSVETGGRAEAFF
>TRBJ2-3|.|TRBD2|TRBV28|15
TGTGCCAGCATCATGGGGGGGCTAGCGGGTGATACGCAGTATTTT
CASIMGGLAGDTQYF